The 12 T cell receptor beta chains below all came from one sample that was sequenced in a study of blood T cells in healthy people across ages. A J-beta primer mix and a sample-barcoded 5' primer were used in a second PCR of about 7 to 12 cycles. TCRdb recomputed calls from the 5' RACE reads with MiXCR, one row per CDR3 protein. The sample holds around 1,000,000 distinct CDR3 sequences, about 23% seen once. These same data were also listed under a study on T cells of mothers and their children.

Sequenced input: blood. All receptors derive from a girl aged 2 to 9 in good health.

This clonotype was detected a few times. The chain has TRBV12-3 or TRBV12-4 and TRBJ2-3; D is possibly TRBD1 (6 bases). CDR3 length: 13 residues. V lost 7 bases, J lost 6 bases, and 14 bases lay in between. CDR3 amino acids: CASKIPGVDTQYF. For the CDR3, the DNA is TGTGCCAGCAAAATCCCAGGGGTGGATACGCAGTATTTT.

This clonotype was seen repeatedly, ten times or more. This chain uses TRBV7-2 with TRBJ2-5; unclear D gene. Trimming stripped 5 bases from V and 1 base from J, with 14 bases between. CDR1 is SGHTA, CDR2 FQGNSA, per germline. This CDR3 has 15 amino acids. In nucleotides, the CDR3 is TGTGCCAGCAGCCTGGCCCTCGGAATCCAAGAGACCCAGTACTTC. This translates into CASSLALGIQETQYF.

The chain links TRBV5-1 to TRBJ2-6; D is unresolved. V lost 6 bases and J lost 5, with 9 bases in between. CDR3 length equals 13 residues. Germline lookup yields CDR1 SGHRS and CDR2 YFSETQ. The CDR3 sequence: CASTEPRANVLTF. The CDR3 DNA reads as TGCGCCAGCACGGAACCTAGGGCCAACGTCCTGACTTTC.

The V call is TRBV19, the J call TRBJ2-7; D is undetermined. Germline-derived CDR1 and CDR2 are LNHDA and SQIVND (reference sequence). The CDR3 sequence is 13 residues long. The V end lost 5 bases, the J end lost 0 bases, and 8 bases lay between the germline ends. The chain's CDR3 is CASSAPGSYEQYF. The CDR3 DNA reads as TGTGCCAGTAGTGCCCCAGGCTCCTACGAGCAGTACTTC.

The table lists this clonotype with a count of one. V gene TRBV11-2 combines with J gene TRBJ2-3, with no clear D. The germline gives CDR1 SGHAT, CDR2 FQNNGV. Trimming removed 3 bases at V and 5 bases at J, with 18 bases between. The CDR3 covers 16 residues. DNA for the CDR3: TGTGCCAGCAGCTTTGACTCGGCTAGTCTAAAAGATACGCAGTATTTT. This sequence encodes CASSFDSASLKDTQYF.

V is TRBV10-1 and J is TRBJ2-3; D unresolved. CDR1 is WNHNN and CDR2 is SYGVQD in the germline V gene (reference sequence). This CDR3 is built from 14 residues. Trimming took 0 bases from V and 4 from J, leaving 8 bases between them. As DNA, the CDR3 is TGCGCCAGCAGTGAGTCTAACAGCCCAGATACGCAGTATTTT. This translates into CASSESNSPDTQYF.

This chain uses TRBV20-1 with TRBJ2-5; D perhaps matches TRBD2 (6 bases). Germline assignment: CDR1 DFQATT and CDR2 SNEGSKA (reference sequence). Trimming took 7 bases from V and 6 from J, leaving 18 bases between them. The length of the CDR3 is 13 residues. CDR3 protein: CSGRVGLSKTQYF. The CDR3 coding sequence is TGCAGTGGACGAGTGGGACTCTCAAAGACCCAGTACTTC.

This clonotype was detected only once. This sequence joins TRBV4-2 and TRBJ2-5, with 10 nucleotides matching TRBD1. The end of the DNA aligns better with TRBJ2-1, so the J call may be wrong. This CDR3 has 18 residues. CDR1 and CDR2 from the germline V gene are LGHNA and YNFKEQ. The DNA of the CDR3 is TGTGCCAGCAGCCGCTTCGATGCGCCGGGACAGGGGATCAATGAGCAGTTCTTC. It specifies CASSRFDAPGQGINEQFF.

This clonotype showed up just a few times. The chain couples TRBV20-1 to TRBJ2-5; D might be TRBD2 (7 bases). The J call may not be correct, given that the DNA end is closer to TRBJ2-7. The CDR3 spans 15 residues. The V gene's germline CDR1 is DFQATT and CDR2 SNEGSKA (reference sequence). In DNA, the CDR3 is TGCAGTGCTCTAACTGCGGGGGCCGAATCCTACGAGCAGTACTTC. Its protein is CSALTAGAESYEQYF.

This clonotype has more than one count but fewer than ten. The V and J genes are TRBV12-3 or TRBV12-4 and TRBJ1-2, with 9 bases identical to TRBD1. This CDR3 is 16 amino acids long. Trimming removed 5 bases from V and 7 bases from J; junction bases left unmatched: 14. The CDR3 reads CASSGPDRGILSGYTF. CDR3 DNA: TGTGCCAGCAGTGGGCCGGACAGGGGAATATTAAGTGGCTACACCTTC.

The J gene is TRBJ2-1, the V gene TRBV11-2; D may be TRBD2 (6 bases). Between the trimmed V and J ends, which lost 5 bases and 0 bases, there was a span of 11 bases. Per germline, CDR1 SGHAT and CDR2 FQNNGV. CDR3 length: 15 amino acids. This CDR3 reads CASSDSGRSYNEQFF. The CDR3 coding sequence is TGTGCCAGCAGCGATAGCGGCCGCTCCTACAATGAGCAGTTCTTC.

This chain joins TRBV6-2 or TRBV6-3 and TRBJ1-5; tentatively, D is TRBD1 (6 bases). The CDR3 covers 15 residues. Trimming cost V 8 bases and J 4 bases, with 18 bases left between them. Germline V CDR1 and CDR2: MNHEY, SVGEGT. The CDR3 reads CASQDSSMGNQPQHF. DNA of the CDR3: TGTGCCAGCCAGGACAGCTCAATGGGGAATCAGCCCCAGCATTTT.